The rows below give T cell receptor beta chains drawn from one sample of a study of control samples from healthy donors and cancer patients. The repertoire was sequenced with immunoSEQ multiplex PCR; TCRdb's copy has only in-frame clones and lacks some. The repertoire includes about 160,000 clones, approximately 93% of them detected once, and roughly 6.2% sits in the top ten. The sample taken for sequencing was blood. The receptors shown here come from a man aged 18-30 years in good health. CDR3s include the opening cysteine and the closing phenylalanine or tryptophan. The order of the fields is V gene, J gene, clone size, D gene, CDR3 protein, CDR3 DNA. A D gene is named only where the DNA matches it firmly. Expanded clones are given a class, and other clones once, few, many or no size at all.

>TRBV7-3|TRBJ1-1|-|-
CASSSGQMNTEAFF
TGTGCCAGCAGCTCCGGACAGATGAACACTGAAGCTTTCTTT
>TRBV19|TRBJ1-1|-|-
CASTPLLNTEAFF
TGTGCCAGTACCCCCCTTCTGAACACTGAAGCTTTCTTT
>TRBV20-1|TRBJ2-7|-|-
CSASPTSF
TGCAGTGCTAGCCCGACAAGTTTC
>TRBV28|TRBJ1-1|-|TRBD1
CASSPRQGMTEAFF
TGTGCCAGCAGCCCCCGACAGGGAATGACTGAAGCTTTCTTT
>TRBV19|TRBJ1-5|-|-
CASSIVFGEPQHF
TGTGCCAGTAGTATAGTCTTTGGCGAGCCCCAGCATTTT
>TRBV20-1|TRBJ1-5|-|-
CSASRSSTQEVNQPQHF
TGCAGTGCTAGTCGCTCATCTACACAGGAGGTCAATCAGCCCCAGCATTTT
>TRBV30|TRBJ2-6|-|-
CAWSPERSPYSGANVLTF
TGTGCCTGGAGTCCTGAGCGGAGTCCGTACTCTGGGGCCAACGTCCTGACTTTC
>TRBV7-2|TRBJ2-3|-|TRBD2
CASSLDRGADTQYF
TGTGCCAGCAGCTTAGATCGGGGGGCAGATACGCAGTATTTT
>TRBV9|TRBJ2-1|once|-
CASSILKGSYNEQFF
TGTGCCAGCAGCATCTTGAAGGGCTCCTACAATGAGCAGTTCTTC
>TRBV6-5|TRBJ1-1|-|-
CASSYSNGGLEAFF
TGTGCCAGCAGTTACTCGAACGGGGGCCTAGAAGCTTTCTTT
>TRBV13|TRBJ2-5|-|-
CASSLGGSEETQYF
TGTGCCAGCAGCTTAGGCGGCAGTGAAGAGACCCAGTACTTC
>TRBV10-3|TRBJ2-3|-|TRBD2
CAISEFPGKAGATDTQYF
TGTGCCATCAGTGAGTTCCCGGGGAAAGCGGGGGCGACAGATACGCAGTATTTT
>TRBV7-9|TRBJ1-2|-|TRBD1
CASSPTGTGVYGYTF
TGTGCCAGCAGCCCAACCGGGACAGGGGTATATGGCTACACCTTC
>TRBV27|TRBJ2-7|-|-
CASSRADFTYEQYF
TGTGCCAGCAGCCGTGCCGATTTTACCTACGAGCAGTACTTC
>TRBV30|TRBJ2-2|-|-
CAWRGLGGVTGELFF
TGTGCCTGGAGAGGGCTAGGGGGAGTCACCGGGGAGCTGTTTTTT
>TRBV4-1|TRBJ1-4|-|TRBD1
CASSPRTGEEKLFF
TGCGCCAGCAGCCCCCGGACAGGGGAAGAAAAACTGTTTTTT
>TRBV27|TRBJ1-2|-|TRBD1
CASSQTGVEGYTF
TGTGCCAGCAGTCAGACAGGGGTGGAGGGCTACACCTTC
>TRBV5-4|TRBJ1-1|-|TRBD1
CASSPQQGRRTEAFF
TGTGCCAGCAGCCCGCAACAGGGGAGAAGGACTGAAGCTTTCTTT
>TRBV7-2|TRBJ2-3|once|TRBD2
CASSLAGGRADTQYF
TGTGCCAGCAGCTTAGCGGGAGGGAGGGCAGATACGCAGTATTTT
>TRBV5-6|TRBJ1-4|-|-
CASSLLGGMTAGFEKLFF
TGTGCCAGCAGCTTGTTAGGGGGGATGACGGCCGGTTTTGAAAAACTGTTTTTT
>TRBV28|TRBJ1-5|-|-
CASSLQISNQPQHF
TGTGCCAGCAGTTTACAGATAAGCAATCAGCCCCAGCATTTT
>TRBV6-6|TRBJ1-2|-|-
CASSYVGGQGYGYTF
TGTGCCAGCAGTTACGTCGGGGGCCAGGGCTATGGCTACACCTTC
>TRBV24-1|TRBJ2-3|-|-
CATSDGADTQYF
TGTGCCACCAGTGACGGGGCAGATACGCAGTATTTT
>TRBV19|TRBJ2-7|-|-
CASSLTLTGSSYEQYF
TGTGCCAGTAGTCTAACACTTACAGGTAGCTCCTACGAGCAGTACTTC
>TRBV29-1|TRBJ2-7|-|-
CSASDRYEQYF
TGCAGCGCCTCGGACAGATACGAGCAGTACTTC
>TRBV9|TRBJ2-7|-|TRBD1
CASSVGGQGYEQYF
TGTGCCAGCAGCGTAGGGGGACAGGGATACGAGCAGTACTTC
>TRBV4-3|TRBJ2-1|-|-
CASSQAGGVFNEQFF
TGCGCCAGCAGCCAAGCAGGAGGAGTCTTCAATGAGCAGTTCTTC
>TRBV6-2/TRBV6-3|TRBJ2-7|-|-
CASSPGQTYEQYF
TGTGCCAGCAGTCCAGGACAGACCTACGAGCAGTACTTC